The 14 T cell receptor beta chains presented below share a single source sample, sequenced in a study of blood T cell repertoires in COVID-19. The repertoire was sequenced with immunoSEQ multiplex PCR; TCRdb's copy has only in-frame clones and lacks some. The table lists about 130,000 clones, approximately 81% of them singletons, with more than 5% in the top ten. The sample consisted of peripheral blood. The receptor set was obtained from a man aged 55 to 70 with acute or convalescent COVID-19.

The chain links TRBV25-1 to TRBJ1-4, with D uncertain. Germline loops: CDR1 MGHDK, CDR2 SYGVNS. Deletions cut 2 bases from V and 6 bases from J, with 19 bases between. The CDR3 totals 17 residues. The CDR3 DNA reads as TGTGCCAGCAGTGAAACCCAGAAACCGAAAGATTATGAAAAACTGTTTTTT. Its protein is CASSETQKPKDYEKLFF.

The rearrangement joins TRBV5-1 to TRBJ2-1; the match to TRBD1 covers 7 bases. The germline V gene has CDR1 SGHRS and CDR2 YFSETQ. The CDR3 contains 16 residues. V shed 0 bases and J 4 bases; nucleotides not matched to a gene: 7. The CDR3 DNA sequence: TGCGCCAGCAGCTTGGACACAGGGGCGGGTTACAATGAGCAGTTCTTC. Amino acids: CASSLDTGAGYNEQFF.

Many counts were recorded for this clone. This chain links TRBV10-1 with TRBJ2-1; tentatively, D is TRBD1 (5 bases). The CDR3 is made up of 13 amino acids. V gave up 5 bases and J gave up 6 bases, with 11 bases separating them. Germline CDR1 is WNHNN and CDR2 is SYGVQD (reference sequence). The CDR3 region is CASSRAQGNEQFF. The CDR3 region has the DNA TGCGCCAGCAGTAGAGCCCAGGGCAATGAGCAGTTCTTC.

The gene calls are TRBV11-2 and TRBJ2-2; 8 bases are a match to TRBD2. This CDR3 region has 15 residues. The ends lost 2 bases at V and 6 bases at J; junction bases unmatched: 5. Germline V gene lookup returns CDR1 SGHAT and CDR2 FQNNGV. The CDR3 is CASSLTGGFSGELFF. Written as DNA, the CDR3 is TGTGCCAGCAGCTTAACGGGGGGGTTTTCCGGGGAGCTGTTTTTT.

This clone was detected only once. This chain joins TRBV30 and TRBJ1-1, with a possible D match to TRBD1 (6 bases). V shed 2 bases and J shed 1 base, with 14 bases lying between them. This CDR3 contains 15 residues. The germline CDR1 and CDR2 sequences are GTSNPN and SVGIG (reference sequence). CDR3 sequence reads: CAWSRGAGANTEAFF. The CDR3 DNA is TGTGCCTGGAGTCGGGGCGCAGGGGCGAACACTGAAGCTTTCTTT.

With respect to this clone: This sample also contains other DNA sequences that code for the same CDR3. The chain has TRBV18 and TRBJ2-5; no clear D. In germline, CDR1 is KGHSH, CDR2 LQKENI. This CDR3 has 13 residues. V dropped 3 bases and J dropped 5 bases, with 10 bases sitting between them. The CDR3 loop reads CASSPGLGETQYF. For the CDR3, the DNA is TGTGCCAGCTCACCCGGGTTGGGTGAGACCCAGTACTTC.

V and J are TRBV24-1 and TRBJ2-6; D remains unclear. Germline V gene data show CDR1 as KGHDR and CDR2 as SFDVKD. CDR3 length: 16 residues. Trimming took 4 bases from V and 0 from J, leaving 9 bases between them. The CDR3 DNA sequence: TGTGCCACCAGTGAAGCGCCCCACTCTGGGGCCAACGTCCTGACTTTC. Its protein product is CATSEAPHSGANVLTF.

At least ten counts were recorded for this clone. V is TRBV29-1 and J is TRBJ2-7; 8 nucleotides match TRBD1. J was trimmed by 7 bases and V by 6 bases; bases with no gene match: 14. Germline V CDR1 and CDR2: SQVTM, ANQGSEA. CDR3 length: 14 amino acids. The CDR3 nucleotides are TGCAGCGTAGCGGACAGGGATACGAGTTGGGAGCAGTACTTC. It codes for CSVADRDTSWEQYF.

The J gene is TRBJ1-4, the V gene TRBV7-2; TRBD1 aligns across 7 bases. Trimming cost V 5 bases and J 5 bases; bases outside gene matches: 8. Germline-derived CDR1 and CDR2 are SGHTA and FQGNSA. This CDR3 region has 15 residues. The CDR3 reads CASSPWGQPNEKLFF. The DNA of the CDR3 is TGTGCCAGCAGCCCGTGGGGACAGCCCAATGAAAAACTGTTTTTT.

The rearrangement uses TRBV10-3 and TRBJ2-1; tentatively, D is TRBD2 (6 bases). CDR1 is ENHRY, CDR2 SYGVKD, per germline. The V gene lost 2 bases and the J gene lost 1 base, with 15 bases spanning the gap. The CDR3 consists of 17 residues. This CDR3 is CAISERYGTSSYNEQFF. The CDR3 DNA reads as TGTGCCATCAGTGAGAGATACGGGACTTCTTCCTACAATGAGCAGTTCTTC.

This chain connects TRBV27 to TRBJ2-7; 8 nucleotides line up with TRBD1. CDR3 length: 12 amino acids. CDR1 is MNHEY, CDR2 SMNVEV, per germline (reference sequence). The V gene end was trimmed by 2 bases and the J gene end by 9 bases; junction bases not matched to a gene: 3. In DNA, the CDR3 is TGTGCCAGCAGTTTAATAGGACAGGGGCAGTACTTC. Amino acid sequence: CASSLIGQGQYF.

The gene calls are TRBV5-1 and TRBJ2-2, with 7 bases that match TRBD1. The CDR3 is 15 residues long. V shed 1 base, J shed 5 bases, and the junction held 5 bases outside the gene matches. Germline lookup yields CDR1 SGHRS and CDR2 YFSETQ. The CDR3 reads CASSLPSQGTGELFF. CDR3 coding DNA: TGCGCCAGCAGCTTGCCGTCACAGGGGACCGGGGAGCTGTTTTTT.

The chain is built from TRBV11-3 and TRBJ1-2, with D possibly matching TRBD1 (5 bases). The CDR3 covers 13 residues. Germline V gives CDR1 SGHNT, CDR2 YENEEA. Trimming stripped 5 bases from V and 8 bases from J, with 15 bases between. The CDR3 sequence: CASSRGTLLGYTF. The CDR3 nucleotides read TGTGCCAGCAGCCGCGGGACCCTGCTGGGCTACACCTTC. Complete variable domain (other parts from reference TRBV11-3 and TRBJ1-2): EAGVVQSPRYKIIEKKQPVAFWCNPISGHNTLYWYLQNLGQGPELLIRYENEEAVDDSQLPKDRFSAERLKGVDSTLKIQPAELGDSAVYLCASSRGTLLGYTFGSGTRLTVV.

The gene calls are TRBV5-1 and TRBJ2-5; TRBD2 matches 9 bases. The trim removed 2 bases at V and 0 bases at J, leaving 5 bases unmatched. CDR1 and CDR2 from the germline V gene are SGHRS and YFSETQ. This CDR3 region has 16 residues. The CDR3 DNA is TGCGCCAGCAGCTTTTCTCTAGCGGGGAACCAAGAGACCCAGTACTTC. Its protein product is CASSFSLAGNQETQYF.